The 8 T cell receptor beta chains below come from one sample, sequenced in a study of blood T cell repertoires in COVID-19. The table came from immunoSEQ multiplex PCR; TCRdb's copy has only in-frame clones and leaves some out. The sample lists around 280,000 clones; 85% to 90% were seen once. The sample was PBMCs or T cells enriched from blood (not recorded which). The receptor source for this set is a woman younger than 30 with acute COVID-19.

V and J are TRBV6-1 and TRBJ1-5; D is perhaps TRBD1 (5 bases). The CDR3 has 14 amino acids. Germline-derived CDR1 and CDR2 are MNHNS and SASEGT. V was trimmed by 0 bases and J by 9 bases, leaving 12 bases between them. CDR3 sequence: CASSEATGVWPQHF. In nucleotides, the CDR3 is TGTGCCAGCAGTGAAGCCACAGGCGTCTGGCCCCAGCATTTT.

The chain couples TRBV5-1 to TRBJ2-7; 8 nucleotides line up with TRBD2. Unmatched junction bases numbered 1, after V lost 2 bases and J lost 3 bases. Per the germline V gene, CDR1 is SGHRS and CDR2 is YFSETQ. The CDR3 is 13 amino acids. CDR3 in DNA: TGCGCCAGCAGCTTTAGCGGGATCTACGAGCAGTACTTC. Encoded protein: CASSFSGIYEQYF.

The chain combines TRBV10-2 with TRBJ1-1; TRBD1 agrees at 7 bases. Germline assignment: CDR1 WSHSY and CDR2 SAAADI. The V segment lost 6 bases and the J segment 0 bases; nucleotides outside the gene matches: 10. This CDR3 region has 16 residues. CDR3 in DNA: TGCGCCAGCAGAGTGAACAGGGGCGGCATGAACACTGAAGCTTTCTTT. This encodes CASRVNRGGMNTEAFF.

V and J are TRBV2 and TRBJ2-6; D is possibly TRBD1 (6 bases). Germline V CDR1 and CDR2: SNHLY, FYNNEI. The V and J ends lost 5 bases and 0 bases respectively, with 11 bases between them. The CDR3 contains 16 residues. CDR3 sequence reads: CASSRGQPSGANVLTF. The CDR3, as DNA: TGTGCCAGCAGTAGAGGACAGCCCTCTGGGGCCAACGTCCTGACTTTC.

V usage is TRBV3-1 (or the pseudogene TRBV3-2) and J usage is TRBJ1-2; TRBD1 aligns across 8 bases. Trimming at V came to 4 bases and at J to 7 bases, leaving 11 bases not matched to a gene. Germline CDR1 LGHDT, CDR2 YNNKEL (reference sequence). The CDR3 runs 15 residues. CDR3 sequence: CASSRRTGGNGGYTF. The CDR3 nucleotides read TGTGCCAGCAGCCGAAGAACAGGGGGAAACGGTGGCTACACCTTC.

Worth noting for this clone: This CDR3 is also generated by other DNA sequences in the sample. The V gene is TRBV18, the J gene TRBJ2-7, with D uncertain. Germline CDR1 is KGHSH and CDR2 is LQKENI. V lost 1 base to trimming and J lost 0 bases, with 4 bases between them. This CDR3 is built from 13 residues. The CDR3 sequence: CASSPRSSYEQYF. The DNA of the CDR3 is TGTGCCAGCTCACCACGGAGCTCCTACGAGCAGTACTTC.

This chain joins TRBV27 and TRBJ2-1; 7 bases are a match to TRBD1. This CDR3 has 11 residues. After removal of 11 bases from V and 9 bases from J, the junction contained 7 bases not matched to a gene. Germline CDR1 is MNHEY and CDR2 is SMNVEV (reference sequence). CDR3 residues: CAVKTGIEQFF. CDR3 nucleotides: TGTGCCGTAAAGACAGGGATTGAGCAGTTCTTC.

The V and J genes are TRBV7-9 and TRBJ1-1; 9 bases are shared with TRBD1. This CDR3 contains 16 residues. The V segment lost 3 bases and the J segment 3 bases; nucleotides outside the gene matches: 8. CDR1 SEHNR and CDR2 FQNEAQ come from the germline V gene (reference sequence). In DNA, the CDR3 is TGTGCCAGCAGCTTTGGGGGACAGGGCTCCGACACTGAAGCTTTCTTT. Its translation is CASSFGGQGSDTEAFF.